Below are 28 T cell receptor beta chains sequenced from a single sample in a study of T cell changes during pregnancy in multiple sclerosis. Profiled with immunoSEQ multiplex PCR; TCRdb holds only in-frame clones, not every one. This sample has about 60,000 clones, with 90% found just once. Sequences were derived from peripheral blood, sampled in the third trimester of pregnancy. These receptors all come from a female donor in good health, enrolled as a control in a pregnancy study.

The V and J genes are TRBV20-1 and TRBJ1-1; D gene unclear. Germline CDR1 DFQATT, CDR2 SNEGSKA (reference sequence). The CDR3 loop spans 11 amino acids. V lost 3 bases, J lost 6 bases, and 8 bases lay in between. CDR3 sequence: CSASGLPEAFF. CDR3 nucleotides: TGCAGTGCTAGTGGACTGCCTGAAGCTTTCTTT.

The chain is built from TRBV11-2 and TRBJ2-5, with 8 positions matching TRBD1. The length of the CDR3 is 16 residues. Germline CDR1 reads SGHAT; CDR2 reads FQNNGV. Losses at the gene ends were 3 bases for V and 5 bases for J; bases not matched to a gene: 11. CDR3 amino acids: CASSFPRTGFMETQYF. The CDR3 nucleotides read TGTGCCAGCAGCTTTCCCCGGACAGGGTTCATGGAGACCCAGTACTTC.

This clone was detected only once. J is TRBJ1-2 and V is TRBV7-9; D call uncertain. Per germline, CDR1 SEHNR and CDR2 FQNEAQ (reference sequence). This CDR3 is built from 11 residues. Trimming took 5 bases from V and 8 from J, leaving 9 bases between them. The CDR3 sequence: CASSAETGYTF. The CDR3 coding sequence is TGTGCCAGCAGCGCCGAAACAGGCTACACCTTC.

The chain combines TRBV2 with TRBJ2-3; the D is unclear. Germline CDR1 is SNHLY and CDR2 is FYNNEI. The CDR3 runs to 13 residues. Trimming stripped 4 bases from V and 6 bases from J, with 11 bases between. The DNA for the CDR3 is TGTGCCAGCAGTGGAGAACCTAGGGATACGCAGTATTTT. This translates into CASSGEPRDTQYF.

The chain recombines TRBV19 with TRBJ2-1; TRBD2 matches 12 bases. Per germline, CDR1 LNHDA and CDR2 SQIVND (reference sequence). V shed 9 bases and J 7 bases; nucleotides not matched to a gene: 7. The CDR3 contains 14 residues. This chain's CDR3 is CASLTSGSGNEQFF. The CDR3 DNA sequence: TGTGCCAGCCTGACTAGCGGGAGTGGTAATGAGCAGTTCTTC.

The J gene is TRBJ2-1, the V gene TRBV20-1; D remains unclear. The CDR3 contains 11 residues. Trimming stripped 0 bases from V and 6 bases from J, with 3 bases between. From germline, CDR1 is DFQATT and CDR2 SNEGSKA (reference sequence). The CDR3, as DNA: TGCAGTGCTAGAGATCTCAATGAGCAGTTCTTC. Translation gives CSARDLNEQFF.

The DNA of the CDR3 is TGCGCCAGCAGCTTGGAAGGGGGGGATGGCTACACCTTC. Residues: CASSLEGGDGYTF. The V call is TRBV5-1, the J call TRBJ1-2; D might be TRBD1 (6 bases). The CDR3 runs 13 residues. Germline-derived CDR1 and CDR2 are SGHRS and YFSETQ. Deletions cut 0 bases from V and 6 bases from J, with 9 bases between. Variable domain in full (rest from reference TRBV5-1 and TRBJ1-2): KAGVTQTPRYLIKTRGQQVTLSCSPISGHRSVSWYQQTPGQGLQFLFEYFSETQRNKGNFPGRFSGRQFSNSRSEMNVSTLELGDSALYLCASSLEGGDGYTFGSGTRLTVV.

The chain joins TRBV7-6 to TRBJ2-1, with D maybe TRBD2 (6 bases). Trimming took 6 bases from V and 5 from J, leaving 17 bases between them. Germline loops: CDR1 SGHVS, CDR2 FNYEAQ. The CDR3 covers 15 residues. Here the CDR3 reads CASSIRGGTNNEQFF. In DNA, the CDR3 is TGTGCCAGCAGTATAAGGGGCGGGACGAACAATGAGCAGTTCTTC. The full variable domain, completed using reference TRBV7-6 and TRBJ2-1, is GAGVSQSPRYKVTKRGQDVALRCDPISGHVSLYWYRQALGQGPEFLTYFNYEAQQDKSGLPNDRFSAERPEGSISTLTIQRTEQRDSAMYRCASSIRGGTNNEQFFGPGTRLTVL.

V is TRBV18 and J is TRBJ1-1; D is uncertain. The CDR3 is 16 residues long. Trimming took off 4 bases at V and 3 bases at J, with 18 bases between the two ends. The germline gives CDR1 KGHSH, CDR2 LQKENI. The CDR3 nucleotides read TGTGCCAGCTCACTACGACGCGGGCTGGCGGACACTGAAGCTTTCTTT. Translated, it gives CASSLRRGLADTEAFF.

The chain couples TRBV4-1 to TRBJ2-3; 7 bases are a match to TRBD2. With V trimmed by 5 bases and J by 5 bases, 4 bases remained unmatched. The CDR3 runs 13 residues. Germline V gene lookup returns CDR1 MGHRA and CDR2 YSYEKL. CDR3: CASSLRGEDTQYF. DNA of the CDR3: TGCGCCAGCAGCTTACGGGGGGAAGATACGCAGTATTTT.

CDR3 protein: CSVADRVSEQYF. CDR3 in DNA: TGCAGCGTTGCGGACAGGGTCAGCGAGCAGTACTTC. J is TRBJ2-5 and V is TRBV29-1, with 8 bases identical to TRBD1. The end of the DNA is better explained by TRBJ2-7, so the J call may be wrong. Germline V CDR1 and CDR2: SQVTM, ANQGSEA. The CDR3 covers 12 residues.

This clone occurred many times. This rearrangement joins TRBV4-2 to TRBJ2-7, with 8 nucleotides matching TRBD2. Germline V gene sequence: CDR1 LGHNA, CDR2 YNFKEQ. The trim removed 2 bases at V and 3 bases at J, leaving 6 bases unmatched. The CDR3 sequence is 15 residues long. The CDR3 sequence: CASSQFSGGNYEQYF. The CDR3 DNA follows: TGTGCCAGCAGCCAATTCAGCGGGGGAAACTACGAGCAGTACTTC.

The chain combines TRBV5-1 with TRBJ1-1, with D unclear. CDR3 length: 13 amino acids. V was clipped by 4 bases and J by 1 base, with 8 bases between them. CDR1 is SGHRS, CDR2 YFSETQ, per germline. The CDR3 nucleotides read TGCGCCAGCAGCGGGAGAGGGAACACTGAAGCTTTCTTT. Its protein is CASSGRGNTEAFF. Full variable domain (outside the CDR3, taken from reference TRBV5-1 and TRBJ1-1): KAGVTQTPRYLIKTRGQQVTLSCSPISGHRSVSWYQQTPGQGLQFLFEYFSETQRNKGNFPGRFSGRQFSNSRSEMNVSTLELGDSALYLCASSGRGNTEAFFGQGTRLTVV.

The V and J genes are TRBV6-1 and TRBJ1-1; 7 positions agree with TRBD1. The ends lost 4 bases at V and 4 bases at J; junction bases unmatched: 6. Per the germline V gene, CDR1 is MNHNS and CDR2 is SASEGT. CDR3 length: 14 amino acids. Here the CDR3 DNA reads TGTGCCAGCAGTGCATGGACAGGTGGCACTGAAGCTTTCTTT. Protein: CASSAWTGGTEAFF.

J is TRBJ1-3 and V is TRBV6-5; D is perhaps TRBD1 (5 bases). Looked up from germline, CDR1 is MNHEY and CDR2 is SVGAGI. This CDR3 has 15 residues. The ends were cut back, 1 base at V and 0 bases at J, with 7 bases in the middle. This CDR3 is CASSYWGDSGNTIYF. The DNA of the CDR3 is TGTGCCAGCAGTTACTGGGGGGACTCTGGAAACACCATATATTTT.

V and J are TRBV7-2 and TRBJ2-5, with D possibly matching TRBD2 (7 bases). The length of the CDR3 is 15 residues. Germline V gene sequence: CDR1 SGHTA, CDR2 FQGNSA. Between the trimmed V and J ends, which lost 5 bases and 1 base, there was a span of 14 bases. CDR3 nucleotide sequence: TGTGCCAGCAGCACCAATGCGGGGGCCCAAGAGACCCAGTACTTC. It codes for CASSTNAGAQETQYF.

This clone occurred once. The CDR3 sequence: CASREGRGLTDTQYF. The CDR3 coding sequence is TGTGCCAGCAGGGAGGGACGTGGACTGACAGATACGCAGTATTTT. The V call is TRBV2, the J call TRBJ2-3, with D perhaps matching TRBD2 (6 bases). Deletions cut 6 bases from V and 3 bases from J, with 16 bases between. Germline-derived CDR1 and CDR2 are SNHLY and FYNNEI. CDR3 length: 15 amino acids.

The sample holds one count of this clone. The gene calls are TRBV20-1 and TRBJ1-2; no definite D call. Germline-derived CDR1 and CDR2 are DFQATT and SNEGSKA (reference sequence). The CDR3 length is 10 residues. Trimming shortened V by 6 bases and J by 8 bases, and 10 bases separated the two germline ends. CDR3 DNA: TGCAGTGCCTCGGAGGGCGGCTACACCTTC. This codes for CSASEGGYTF.

In this sample, this clone turned up a few times. The V and J genes are TRBV9 and TRBJ2-5; TRBD2 matches at 12 bases. Per germline, CDR1 SGDLS and CDR2 YYNGEE. The CDR3 sequence is 15 residues long. V shed 4 bases and J 1 base; nucleotides not matched to a gene: 2. In DNA form, the CDR3 reads TGTGCCAGCAGCAGACTAGCGGGGGCCCAAGAGACCCAGTACTTC. This encodes CASSRLAGAQETQYF. Based on the CDR3 plus reference TRBV9 and TRBJ2-5, the full variable domain is DSGVTQTPKHLITATGQRVTLRCSPRSGDLSVYWYQQSLDQGLQFLIQYYNGEERAKGNILERFSAQQFPDLHSELNLSSLELGDSALYFCASSRLAGAQETQYFGPGTRLLVL.

V usage is TRBV18 and J usage is TRBJ1-2; no clear D gene. V was trimmed by 3 bases and J by 6 bases, leaving 11 bases between them. The CDR3 totals 13 residues. Germline CDR1 reads KGHSH; CDR2 reads LQKENI. As DNA, the CDR3 is TGTGCCAGCTCACCCCTGGAGTCTAATGGCTACACCTTC. Its translation is CASSPLESNGYTF.

The genes are TRBV4-3 and TRBJ2-1; the D gene is possibly TRBD2 (5 bases). With 3 bases removed from V and 3 bases from J, the gap between germline ends came to 9 bases. Looked up from germline, CDR1 is LGHNA and CDR2 is YSLEER. The CDR3 has 14 residues. The CDR3 region has the DNA TGCGCCAGCAGCCATACCGGGGTCTACAATGAGCAGTTCTTC. Translated, it gives CASSHTGVYNEQFF.

The V and J genes are TRBV15 and TRBJ2-1; maybe TRBD2 (6 bases). V lost 0 bases to trimming and J lost 7 bases, with 16 bases between them. This CDR3 comprises 16 residues. From germline, CDR1 is LNHNV and CDR2 YYDKDF (reference sequence). The CDR3 is CATSRDLGGRINEQFF. The CDR3 coding sequence is TGTGCCACCAGCAGAGATCTAGGAGGGAGGATAAATGAGCAGTTCTTC.

The chain uses TRBV4-1 and TRBJ2-3; 7 nucleotides agree with TRBD2. The CDR3 is made up of 17 amino acids. Germline V CDR1 and CDR2: MGHRA, YSYEKL. Trimming cost V 0 bases and J 2 bases; bases outside gene matches: 8. The CDR3 spells CASSQDKVAGYTDTQYF. The CDR3 DNA reads as TGCGCCAGCAGCCAAGATAAGGTAGCGGGCTACACAGATACGCAGTATTTT.

The chain recombines TRBV2 with TRBJ2-1; 8 bases map to TRBD2. Germline CDR1 is SNHLY and CDR2 is FYNNEI. The CDR3 spans 14 residues. V shed 6 bases, J shed 8 bases, and the junction held 9 bases outside the gene matches. The CDR3: CASRSSGSFDEQFF. The CDR3 DNA is TGTGCCAGCAGGTCCAGCGGGAGTTTCGATGAGCAGTTCTTC. Full variable domain (rest looked up from reference TRBV2 and TRBJ2-1): EPEVTQTPSHQVTQMGQEVILRCVPISNHLYFYWYRQILGQKVEFLVSFYNNEISEKSEIFDDQFSVERPDGSNFTLKIRSTKLEDSAMYFCASRSSGSFDEQFFGPGTRLTVL.

The rearrangement uses TRBV5-5 and TRBJ2-1; TRBD2 matches at 7 bases. V trimming: 0 bases; J trimming: 4 bases; junction bases outside the gene matches: 7. Germline V gives CDR1 SGHKS, CDR2 YYEKEE (reference sequence). This CDR3 is built from 16 residues. The CDR3 spells CASSLGSGGPYNEQFF. CDR3 DNA sequence: TGTGCCAGCAGCTTGGGGTCGGGAGGACCTTACAATGAGCAGTTCTTC.

This clone is a singleton in its sample. This sample includes further DNA sequences coding for the same CDR3. This rearrangement joins TRBV6-6 to TRBJ2-7; 8 nucleotides align to TRBD1. Trimming removed 5 bases from V and 6 bases from J; junction bases left unmatched: 12. Germline assignment: CDR1 MNHNY and CDR2 SVGAGI (reference sequence). The CDR3 length is 15 residues. CDR3 bases: TGTGCCAGCAGTAAGACAGGGGAGCACCGATCCGAGCAGTACTTC. Residues: CASSKTGEHRSEQYF.

The rearrangement links TRBV7-9 to TRBJ2-1; maybe TRBD2 (6 bases). There are 15 residues in the CDR3. Deletions cut 4 bases from V and 0 bases from J, with 10 bases between. Germline V gene lookup returns CDR1 SEHNR and CDR2 FQNEAQ (reference sequence). The CDR3 nucleotides read TGTGCCAGCAGCTCCGGGAGAAACTCCTACAATGAGCAGTTCTTC. It encodes CASSSGRNSYNEQFF.

The chain carries TRBV5-6 and TRBJ2-7; 10 positions match TRBD1. CDR1 and CDR2 from the germline V gene are SGHDT and YYEEEE. V lost 6 bases to trimming and J lost 6 bases; unmatched junction nucleotides: 9. The CDR3 extends over 14 amino acids. This CDR3 is CASTQDRGAGEQYF. CDR3 bases: TGTGCCAGCACCCAGGACAGGGGGGCAGGCGAGCAGTACTTC.